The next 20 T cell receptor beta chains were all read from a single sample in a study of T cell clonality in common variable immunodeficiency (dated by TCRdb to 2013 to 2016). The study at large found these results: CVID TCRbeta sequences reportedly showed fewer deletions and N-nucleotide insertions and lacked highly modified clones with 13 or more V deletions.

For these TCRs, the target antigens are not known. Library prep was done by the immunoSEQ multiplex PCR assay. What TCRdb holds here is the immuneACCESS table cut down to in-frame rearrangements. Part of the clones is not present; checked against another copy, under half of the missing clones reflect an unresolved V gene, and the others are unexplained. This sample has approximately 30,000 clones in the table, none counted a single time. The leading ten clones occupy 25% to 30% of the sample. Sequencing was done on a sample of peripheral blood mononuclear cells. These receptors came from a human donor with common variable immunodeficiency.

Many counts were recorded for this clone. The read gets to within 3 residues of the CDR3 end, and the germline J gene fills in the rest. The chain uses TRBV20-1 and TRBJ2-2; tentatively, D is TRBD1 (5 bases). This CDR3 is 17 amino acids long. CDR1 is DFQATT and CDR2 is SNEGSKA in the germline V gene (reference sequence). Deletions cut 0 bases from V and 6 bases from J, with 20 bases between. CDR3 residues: CSARERGSGCDAGELFF. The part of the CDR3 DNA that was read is TGCAGTGCTAGAGAAAGGGGATCAGGGTGCGATGCCGGGGAG.

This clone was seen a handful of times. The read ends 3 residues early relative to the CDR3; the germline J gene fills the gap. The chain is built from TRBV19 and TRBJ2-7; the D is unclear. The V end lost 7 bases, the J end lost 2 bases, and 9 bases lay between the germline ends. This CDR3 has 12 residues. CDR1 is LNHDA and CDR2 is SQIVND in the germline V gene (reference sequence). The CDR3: CASIRVAYEQYF. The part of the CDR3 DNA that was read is TGTGCCAGTATTCGGGTGGCCTACGAG.

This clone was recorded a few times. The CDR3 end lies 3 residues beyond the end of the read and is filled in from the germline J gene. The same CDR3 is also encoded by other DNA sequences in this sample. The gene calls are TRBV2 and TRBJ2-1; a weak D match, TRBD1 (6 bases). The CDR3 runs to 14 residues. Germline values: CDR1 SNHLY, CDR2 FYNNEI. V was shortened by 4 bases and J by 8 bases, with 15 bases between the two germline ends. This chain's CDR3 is CASSVSMQGYEQFF. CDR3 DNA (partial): TGTGCCAGCAGTGTTAGTATGCAGGGGTATGAG.

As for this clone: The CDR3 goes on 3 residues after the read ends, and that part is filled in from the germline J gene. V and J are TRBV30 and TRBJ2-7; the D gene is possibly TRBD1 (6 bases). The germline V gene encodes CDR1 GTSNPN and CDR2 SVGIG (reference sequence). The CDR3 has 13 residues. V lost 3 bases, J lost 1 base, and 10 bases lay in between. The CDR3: CAWRAGQSYEQYF. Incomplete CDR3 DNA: TGTGCCTGGAGAGCCGGACAGTCCTACGAG.

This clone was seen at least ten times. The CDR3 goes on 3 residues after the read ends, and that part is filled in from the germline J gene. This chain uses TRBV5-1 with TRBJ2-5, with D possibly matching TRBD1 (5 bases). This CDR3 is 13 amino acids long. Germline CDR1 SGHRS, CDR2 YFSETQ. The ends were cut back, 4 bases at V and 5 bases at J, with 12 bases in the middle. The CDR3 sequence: CASSPAGPETQYF. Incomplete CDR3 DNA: TGCGCCAGCAGCCCAGCAGGGCCTGAGACC.

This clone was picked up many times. The part of the CDR3 DNA that was read is TGCGCCAGCAGTGACCGGACAGAAACTTACACAGATACG. This gives the protein CASSDRTETYTDT. In full, the CDR3 reads CASSDRTETYTDTQYF. This chain uses TRBV10-1 with TRBJ2-3, with a tentative D call TRBD1 (6 bases). Coverage ceases 3 residues before the CDR3 finishes, and the germline J gene fills in the end. V lost 3 bases to trimming and J lost 2 bases, with 15 bases between them. The CDR3 is 16 residues long. In germline, CDR1 is WNHNN, CDR2 SYGVQD (reference sequence).

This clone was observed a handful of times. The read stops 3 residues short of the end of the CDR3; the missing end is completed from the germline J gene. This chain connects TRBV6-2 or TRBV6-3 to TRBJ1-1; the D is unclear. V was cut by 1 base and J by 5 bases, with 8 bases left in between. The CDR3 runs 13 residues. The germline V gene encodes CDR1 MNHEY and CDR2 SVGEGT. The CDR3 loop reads CASSYYQYTEAFF. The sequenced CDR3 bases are TGTGCCAGCAGTTACTACCAGTATACTGAA.

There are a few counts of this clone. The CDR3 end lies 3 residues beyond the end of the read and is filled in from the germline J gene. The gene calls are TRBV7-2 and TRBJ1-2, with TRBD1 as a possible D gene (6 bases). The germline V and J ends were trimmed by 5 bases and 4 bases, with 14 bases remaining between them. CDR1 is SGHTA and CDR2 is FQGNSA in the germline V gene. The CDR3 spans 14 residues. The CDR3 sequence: CASSPRQAPYGYTF. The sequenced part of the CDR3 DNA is TGTGCCAGCAGCCCCAGACAGGCCCCCTATGGC.

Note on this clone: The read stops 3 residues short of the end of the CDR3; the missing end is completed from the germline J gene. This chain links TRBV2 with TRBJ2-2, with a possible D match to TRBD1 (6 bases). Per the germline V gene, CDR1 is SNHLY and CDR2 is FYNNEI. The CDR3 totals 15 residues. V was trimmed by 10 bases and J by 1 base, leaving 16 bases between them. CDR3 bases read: TGTGCCATCGTTCCCGGACAGCTGAACACCGGGGAG. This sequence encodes CAIVPGQLNTGE. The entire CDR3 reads CAIVPGQLNTGELFF. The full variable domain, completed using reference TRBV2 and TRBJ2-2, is EPEVTQTPSHQVTQMGQEVILRCVPISNHLYFYWYRQILGQKVEFLVSFYNNEISEKSEIFDDQFSVERPDGSNFTLKIRSTKLEDSAMYFCAIVPGQLNTGELFFGEGSRLTVL.

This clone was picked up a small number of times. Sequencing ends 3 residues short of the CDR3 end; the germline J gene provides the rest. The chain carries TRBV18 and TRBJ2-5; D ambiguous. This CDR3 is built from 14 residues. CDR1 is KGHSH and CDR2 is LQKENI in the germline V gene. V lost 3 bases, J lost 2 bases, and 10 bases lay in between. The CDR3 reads CASSPGRNQETQYF. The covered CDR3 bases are TGTGCCAGCTCACCGGGCCGGAATCAAGAGACC.

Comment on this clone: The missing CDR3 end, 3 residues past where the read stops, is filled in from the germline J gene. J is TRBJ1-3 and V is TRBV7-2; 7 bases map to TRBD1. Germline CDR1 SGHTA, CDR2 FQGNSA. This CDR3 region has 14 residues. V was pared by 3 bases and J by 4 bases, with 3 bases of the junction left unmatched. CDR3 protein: CASSFAGGGNTIYF. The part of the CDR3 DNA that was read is TGTGCCAGCAGCTTTGCAGGGGGAGGAAACACC.

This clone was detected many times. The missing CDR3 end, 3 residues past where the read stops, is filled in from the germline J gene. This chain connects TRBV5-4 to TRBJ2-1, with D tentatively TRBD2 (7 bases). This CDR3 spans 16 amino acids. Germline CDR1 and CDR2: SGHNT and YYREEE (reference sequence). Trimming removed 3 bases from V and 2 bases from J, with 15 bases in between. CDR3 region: CASSSEGGHPYNEQFF. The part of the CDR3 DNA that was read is TGTGCCAGCAGCTCGGAGGGGGGGCATCCCTACAATGAG.

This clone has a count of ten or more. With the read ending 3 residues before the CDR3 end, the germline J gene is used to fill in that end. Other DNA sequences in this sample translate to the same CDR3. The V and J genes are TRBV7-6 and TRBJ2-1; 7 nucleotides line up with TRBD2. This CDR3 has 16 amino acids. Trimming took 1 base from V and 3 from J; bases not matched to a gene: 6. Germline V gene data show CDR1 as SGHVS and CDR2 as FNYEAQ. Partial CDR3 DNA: TGTGCCAGCAGCTTAGGAGTAACTAGCGACTACAATGAG. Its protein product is CASSLGVTSDYNE. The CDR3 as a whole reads CASSLGVTSDYNEQFF.

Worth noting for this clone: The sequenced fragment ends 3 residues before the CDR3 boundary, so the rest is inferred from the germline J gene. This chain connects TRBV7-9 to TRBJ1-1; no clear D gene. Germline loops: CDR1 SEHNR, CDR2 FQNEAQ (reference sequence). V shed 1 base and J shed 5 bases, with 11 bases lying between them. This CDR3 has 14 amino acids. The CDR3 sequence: CASSLDLVGTEAFF. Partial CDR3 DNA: TGTGCCAGCAGCTTAGATCTGGTAGGGACTGAA. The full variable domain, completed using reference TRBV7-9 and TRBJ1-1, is DTGVSQNPRHKITKRGQNVTFRCDPISEHNRLYWYRQTLGQGPEFLTYFQNEAQLEKSRLLSDRFSAERPKGSFSTLEIQRTEQGDSAMYLCASSLDLVGTEAFFGQGTRLTVV.

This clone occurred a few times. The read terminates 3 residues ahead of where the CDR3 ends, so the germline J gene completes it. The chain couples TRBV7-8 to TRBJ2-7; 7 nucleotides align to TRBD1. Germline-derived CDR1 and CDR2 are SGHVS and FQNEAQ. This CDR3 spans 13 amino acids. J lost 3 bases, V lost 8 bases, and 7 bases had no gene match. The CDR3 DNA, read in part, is TGTGCCAGCTCAAACCGGGACAGCTACGAG. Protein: CASSNRDSYE. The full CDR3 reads CASSNRDSYEQYF.

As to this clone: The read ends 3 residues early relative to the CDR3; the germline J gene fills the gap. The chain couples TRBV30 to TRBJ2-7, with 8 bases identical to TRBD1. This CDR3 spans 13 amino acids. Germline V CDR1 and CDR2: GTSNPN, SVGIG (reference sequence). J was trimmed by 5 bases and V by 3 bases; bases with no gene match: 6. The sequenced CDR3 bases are TGTGCCTGGAGCCCCGGGACAGGTAACGAG. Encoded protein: CAWSPGTGNE. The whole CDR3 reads CAWSPGTGNEQYF.

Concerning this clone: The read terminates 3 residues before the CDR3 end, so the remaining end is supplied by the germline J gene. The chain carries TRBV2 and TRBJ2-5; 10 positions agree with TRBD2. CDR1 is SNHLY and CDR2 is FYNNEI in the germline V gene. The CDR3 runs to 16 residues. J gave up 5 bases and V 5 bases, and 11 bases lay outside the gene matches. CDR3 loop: CASSTPSGGGRETQYF. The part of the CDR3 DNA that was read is TGTGCCAGCAGTACACCGAGCGGGGGGGGGAGGGAGACC.

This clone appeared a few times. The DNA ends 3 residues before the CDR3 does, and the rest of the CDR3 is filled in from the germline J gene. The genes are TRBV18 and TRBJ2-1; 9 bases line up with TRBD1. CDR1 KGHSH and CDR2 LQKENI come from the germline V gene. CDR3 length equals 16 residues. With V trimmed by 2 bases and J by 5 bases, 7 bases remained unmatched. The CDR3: CASSPLLWTGDNEQFF. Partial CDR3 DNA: TGTGCCAGCTCACCATTACTATGGACAGGGGACAATGAG.

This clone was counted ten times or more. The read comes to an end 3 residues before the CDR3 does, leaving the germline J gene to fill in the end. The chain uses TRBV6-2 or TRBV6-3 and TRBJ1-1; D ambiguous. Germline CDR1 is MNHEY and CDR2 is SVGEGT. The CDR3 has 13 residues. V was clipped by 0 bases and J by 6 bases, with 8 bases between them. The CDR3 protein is CASSYSPRPEAFF. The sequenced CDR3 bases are TGTGCCAGCAGTTACTCCCCCAGGCCTGAA.

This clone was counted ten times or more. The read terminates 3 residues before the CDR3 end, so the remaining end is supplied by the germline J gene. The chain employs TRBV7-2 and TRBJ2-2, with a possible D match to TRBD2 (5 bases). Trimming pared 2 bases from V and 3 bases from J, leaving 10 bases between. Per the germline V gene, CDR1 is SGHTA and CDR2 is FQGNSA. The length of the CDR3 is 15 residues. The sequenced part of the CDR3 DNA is TGTGCCAGCAGCTTAACGGGGTTGCACACCGGGGAG. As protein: CASSLTGLHTGE. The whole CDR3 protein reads CASSLTGLHTGELFF.